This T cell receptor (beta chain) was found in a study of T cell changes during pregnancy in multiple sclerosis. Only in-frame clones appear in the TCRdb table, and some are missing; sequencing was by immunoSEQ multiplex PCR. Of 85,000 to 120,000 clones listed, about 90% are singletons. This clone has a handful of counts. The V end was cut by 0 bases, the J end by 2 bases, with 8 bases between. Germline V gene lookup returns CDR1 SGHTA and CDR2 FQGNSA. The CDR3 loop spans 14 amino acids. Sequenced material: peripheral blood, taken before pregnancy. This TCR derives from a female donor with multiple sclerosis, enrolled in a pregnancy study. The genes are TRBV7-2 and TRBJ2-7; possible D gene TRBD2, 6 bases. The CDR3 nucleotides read TGTGCCAGCAGCTTAGCGCGGGGAACCTACGAGCAGTACTTC. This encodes CASSLARGTYEQYF.